The 10 T cell receptor beta chains in this list originate from one sample, sequenced in a study of shared T cell receptors in the human thymus. The data were produced by immunoSEQ multiplex PCR, yet TCRdb's version contains in-frame clones alone and is incomplete. This sample has about 710,000 clones, with more than 75% found just once. The same sample was also studied in work on human thymus T cells.

Sequenced input: thymocytes. These receptors were taken from a boy under three years old with a congenital heart defect.

The chain recombines TRBV5-6 with TRBJ2-1; tentative D call: TRBD1 (5 bases). This CDR3 is built from 13 residues. Trimming removed 0 bases from V and 7 bases from J, with 8 bases in between. The germline V gene encodes CDR1 SGHDT and CDR2 YYEEEE. The CDR3 nucleotides are TGTGCCAGCAGCTTGGATAGGGGTAATGAGCAGTTCTTC. It codes for CASSLDRGNEQFF. The full variable domain, in which reference TRBV5-6 and TRBJ2-1 provide the parts outside the CDR3, is DAGVTQSPTHLIKTRGQQVTLRCSPKSGHDTVSWYQQALGQGPQFIFQYYEEEERQRGNFPDRFSGHQFPNYSSELNVNALLLGDSALYLCASSLDRGNEQFFGPGTRLTVL.

This chain joins TRBV5-1 and TRBJ2-4, with TRBD1 matching 8 bases. The CDR3 has 17 residues. V lost 5 bases and J lost 0; bases outside the gene matches: 10. Germline CDR1 SGHRS, CDR2 YFSETQ. CDR3 DNA: TGCGCCAGCAGTCGGGACAGGAGATACCTAGCCAAAAACATTCAGTACTTC. Amino acids: CASSRDRRYLAKNIQYF.

The genes are TRBV28 and TRBJ1-4; a possible D gene is TRBD1 (6 bases). V lost 6 bases and J lost 8, with 19 bases in between. CDR1 is MDHEN, CDR2 SYDVKM, per germline. The CDR3 extends over 15 amino acids. CDR3 bases: TGTGCCAGCAGCTTAGGCAAGGGGGGGTGGGAAAAACTGTTTTTT. Its protein is CASSLGKGGWEKLFF. The complete variable domain, with remaining parts taken from reference TRBV28 and TRBJ1-4, reads DVKVTQSSRYLVKRTGEKVFLECVQDMDHENMFWYRQDPGLGLRLIYFSYDVKMKEKGDIPEGYSVSREKKERFSLILESASTNQTSMYLCASSLGKGGWEKLFFGSGTQLSVL.

This clone was counted a single time. The J gene is TRBJ2-1, the V gene TRBV5-4; maybe TRBD2 (6 bases). The V gene's germline CDR1 is SGHNT and CDR2 YYREEE (reference sequence). The CDR3 is made up of 14 amino acids. The V and J ends lost 0 bases and 4 bases respectively, with 8 bases between them. The CDR3 sequence: CASSLGTKYNEQFF. The CDR3 nucleotides are TGTGCCAGCAGCTTGGGGACTAAGTACAATGAGCAGTTCTTC.

The chain combines TRBV28 with TRBJ2-5; TRBD1 might be the D (6 bases). This CDR3 is 18 amino acids long. V lost 8 bases and J lost 1, with 26 bases in between. Germline V CDR1 and CDR2: MDHEN, SYDVKM. The CDR3 reads CASPPSAQGQGTQETQYF. The CDR3 DNA is TGTGCCAGCCCACCTTCCGCCCAGGGGCAGGGGACCCAAGAGACCCAGTACTTC.

Concerning this clone itself: Within the sample, other DNA sequences also encode this same CDR3. The V call is TRBV10-3, the J call TRBJ2-2; 9 nucleotides agree with TRBD1. Germline CDR1 reads ENHRY; CDR2 reads SYGVKD. The trim removed 8 bases at V and 4 bases at J, leaving 5 bases unmatched. This CDR3 region has 14 residues. CDR3 in amino acids: CAIAGQGTTGELFF. CDR3 DNA: TGTGCCATCGCCGGACAGGGGACCACCGGGGAGCTGTTTTTT.

CDR3 residues: CASSLGRYEQYF. Written as DNA, the CDR3 is TGCGCCAGCAGCTTGGGGCGGTACGAGCAGTACTTC. This chain connects TRBV5-1 to TRBJ2-7; no clear D. Germline loops: CDR1 SGHRS, CDR2 YFSETQ. CDR3 size: 12 residues. Trimming removed 0 bases from V and 4 bases from J, with 5 bases in between. Full variable domain (rest looked up from reference TRBV5-1 and TRBJ2-7): KAGVTQTPRYLIKTRGQQVTLSCSPISGHRSVSWYQQTPGQGLQFLFEYFSETQRNKGNFPGRFSGRQFSNSRSEMNVSTLELGDSALYLCASSLGRYEQYFGPGTRLTVT.

This chain uses TRBV6-4 with TRBJ1-3, with 8 bases aligning to TRBD1. With V trimmed by 7 bases and J by 2 bases, 10 bases remained unmatched. The CDR3 is 16 residues long. Germline CDR1 reads MRHNA; CDR2 reads SNTAGT. The CDR3 is CASTLYRGSPGNTIYF. The DNA of the CDR3 is TGTGCCAGCACCTTATACAGGGGGTCTCCTGGAAACACCATATATTTT.

This rearrangement joins TRBV9 to TRBJ2-1; 7 nucleotides match TRBD2. CDR3 size: 16 residues. Losses at the gene ends were 0 bases for V and 2 bases for J; bases not matched to a gene: 5. The germline CDR1 and CDR2 sequences are SGDLS and YYNGEE. CDR3 in DNA: TGTGCCAGCAGCGTAGCCCCAGCGGGAACCTACAATGAGCAGTTCTTC. Encoded protein: CASSVAPAGTYNEQFF.

V usage is TRBV2 and J usage is TRBJ2-3, with 7 bases that match TRBD2. V was pared by 1 base and J by 2 bases, with 6 bases of the junction left unmatched. Per the germline V gene, CDR1 is SNHLY and CDR2 is FYNNEI. This CDR3 is 16 amino acids long. The CDR3 DNA is TGTGCCAGCAGTGAAGGGAACGGGAGGTACACAGATACGCAGTATTTT. Protein: CASSEGNGRYTDTQYF.